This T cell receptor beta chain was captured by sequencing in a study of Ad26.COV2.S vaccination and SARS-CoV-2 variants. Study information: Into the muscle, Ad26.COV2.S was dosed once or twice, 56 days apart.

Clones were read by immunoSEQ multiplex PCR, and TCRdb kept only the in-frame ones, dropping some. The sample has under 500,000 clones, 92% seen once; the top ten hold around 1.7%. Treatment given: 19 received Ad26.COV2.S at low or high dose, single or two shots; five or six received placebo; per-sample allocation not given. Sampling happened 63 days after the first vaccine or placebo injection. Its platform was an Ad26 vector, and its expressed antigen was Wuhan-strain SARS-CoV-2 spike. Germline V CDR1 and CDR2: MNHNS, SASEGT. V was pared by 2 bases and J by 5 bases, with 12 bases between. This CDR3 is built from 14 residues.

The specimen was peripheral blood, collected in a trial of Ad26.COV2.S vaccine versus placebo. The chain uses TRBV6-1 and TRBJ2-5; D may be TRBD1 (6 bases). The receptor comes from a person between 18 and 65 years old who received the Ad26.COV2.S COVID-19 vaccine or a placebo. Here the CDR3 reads CASSETGRVETQYF. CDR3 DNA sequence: TGTGCCAGCAGTGAAACAGGGCGGGTCGAGACCCAGTACTTC.